This T cell receptor (beta chain) is from a study of PD-1 blockade in classical Hodgkin lymphoma (dated by TCRdb to the early 2020s). Describing the broader study: Nivolumab dosing was 3 mg/kg intravenously every 2 weeks, continuing until either disease progression or unacceptable toxicity. A peripheral blood immune signature of response to PD-1 blockade in classical Hodgkin lymphoma was defined using TCR beta sequencing and CyTOF. Points the paper makes about the study in general: Baseline TCR diversity was reported to be lower in newly diagnosed patients than in healthy donors, and even lower in relapsed/refractory patients. A significant rise by C4D1 was seen in CD4+ but not CD8+ TCR diversity (p=0.0027 vs p=0.16), with the rise being most apparent in complete responders (p=0.02). The study was restricted to a single clinical trial cohort, and the causes of repertoire differences, possibly disease activity or prior therapy, were left undefined. Diversity was lower in patients who began nivolumab less than 1 year after ASCT, so these patients were left out of later analyses to avoid confounding by immune reconstitution. Among trial patients, those achieving complete response had baseline diversity similar to that of newly diagnosed patients, while diversity was significantly lower in partial responders and progressors.

Reading the label with the study, this specimen's time point is: cycle 1 day 1 (C1D1), immediately before nivolumab initiation. Relapse after autologous stem cell transplantation had occurred in all trial patients, and cohorts A, B and C were distinguished by prior brentuximab vedotin exposure. CD4+ T cells were purified from thawed PBMCs by magnetic negative selection with a Miltenyi CD4+ T cell isolation kit. The trial cohort included more than 55 patients with relapsed/refractory classical Hodgkin lymphoma, and each patient had a best overall response of complete response, partial response or progressive disease. In the multi-cohort phase II CheckMate 205 trial, trial patients received single-agent nivolumab. An independent review committee assessed best overall response by applying the 2007 International Working Group response criteria. Trial PBMCs were collected just before the start of nivolumab (C1D1) and during therapy at cycle 2 day 1 and cycle 4 day 1. Peripheral blood was collected in 8 mL Vacutainer Cell Preparation Tubes, from which PBMCs were isolated by centrifugation and then cryopreserved. Purified CD4+ and CD8+ fractions were prepared only for cases with an additional available PBMC sample. Magnetically labelled cells were removed on LS columns in a quadroMACS separator, and the flow-through was retained as the purified fraction.

The Qiagen DNeasy kit was used to extract genomic DNA both from unsorted PBMCs and from the negatively selected CD4+ and CD8+ fractions. TCR beta CDR3 regions were subjected to amplification by immunoSEQ multiplex PCR with primers that anneal to V and J segments. A synthetic immune receptor repertoire was used to minimize amplification bias, and any remaining bias was removed computationally after sequencing. As for the original processing: Custom Python scripts were used to quantify repertoire diversity as the Shannon entropy index. Unsorted, CD4+ and CD8+ repertoires were analyzed separately, except in combined analyses where CD4+ and CD8+ sequences were merged in silico. A clone counted as expanded when the clone's frequency after treatment rose at least 2-fold relative to C1D1, and clones undetected at baseline were given a pseudocount of 0.5. Singleton clones were defined as clones with 0 or 1 copy at C1D1, and non-singleton clones were defined as clones with 2 or more copies. Clones expanded in unsorted samples were annotated as CD4+, CD8+ or unknown by matching protein sequences in sorted samples from the same patient. Wilcoxon tests on paired samples were used to test diversity changes from C1D1 to C4D1. As stored in TCRdb, this immuneACCESS dataset retains in-frame rearrangements with V and J assigned. A fraction of the clones does not appear; measured against another copy, unresolved V genes explain less than half of the discrepancy, and the remainder lacks a known reason. That table furnishes V, J and clone size, whereas the DNA furnished D and trimming. For this sample the table gives about 31,000 clones, of which 85% were detected only once. About 2.2% of the sample comes from the top ten.

Remarks on this clone: The specificity of this receptor is unknown. No clone much larger than this one lies a single base away; base qualities are absent.

The receptor was derived from a human donor with classical Hodgkin lymphoma. The input for sequencing was CD4+ T cells from blood, taken at baseline.

The nucleotide sequence reads as follows: TGTGCCAGTAGTAGCTTTCTTCGGGACAGGGGACAAGAGACCCAGTACTTC. This is translated as CASSSFLRDRGQETQYF. Recombination connected TRBV19 to TRBJ2-5; 10 bases in between match TRBD1. After removal of 4 bases from V and 2 bases from J, the junction retains 10 bases not matched to a gene. The CDR3 runs 17 amino acids, cysteine and phenylalanine included. Only the CDR3 region is kept as DNA, spanning 51 bases read in frame from base 1. CDR1 and CDR2 are drawn from the germline V gene (reference sequence): LNHDA, SQIVND.